Listed below are T cell receptor beta chains from one sample, sequenced in a study of T cell repertoires in cytomegalovirus infection. TCRdb itself ran the reads through MiXCR, one entry per CDR3 protein. The sample includes roughly 140,000 distinct CDR3 sequences, less than 25% of them seen just once. The sequenced sample consisted of PBMCs. Receptors originate from a human donor in good health (CMV status not recorded). Some clones in this sample may be carry-over from other donors' samples. Both conserved end residues are part of each CDR3. A D gene is named only where the DNA matches it firmly. Some rows mark clone size as missing; the rest say once, few, many or name a class of expanded clone.

size	V	D	J	DNA	CDR3
-	TRBV6-1	-	TRBJ2-3	TGTGCCACCAAGTCGGGCCCTAGCACAGATACGCAGTATTTT	CATKSGPSTDTQYF
-	TRBV7-2	TRBD2	TRBJ2-3	TGTGCCAGCACTCAACTCGGGCTAGCGGGAGGGGCAGATACGCAGTATTTT	CASTQLGLAGGADTQYF
many	TRBV7-9	-	TRBJ2-1	TGTGCCAGCAGCTTGGAGGTTGGGTACAATGAGCAGTTCTTC	CASSLEVGYNEQFF
-	TRBV4-3	TRBD2	TRBJ2-2	TGCGCCAGCAGCCAAGATGGCGGGAGGGACACCGGGGAGCTGTTTTTT	CASSQDGGRDTGELFF
-	TRBV28	TRBD1	TRBJ2-3	TGTGCCAGCAGGATGGACAGGGGGCCAGATACGCAGTATTTT	CASRMDRGPDTQYF
-	TRBV12-3/TRBV12-4	-	TRBJ1-4	TGTGCCAGCAGCCCCGTGGGGGGGTGGGAAAAACTGTTTTTT	CASSPVGGWEKLFF
-	TRBV7-3	-	TRBJ2-2	TGTGCCAGCAGCTCCCTGGGGACCGGGGAGCTGTTTTTT	CASSSLGTGELFF
many	TRBV12-3/TRBV12-4	-	TRBJ1-2	TGTGCCAGCAGCCCGACAGTACTCTATGGCTACACCTTC	CASSPTVLYGYTF
many	TRBV7-2	-	TRBJ1-2	TGTGCCGGTTTATCTCATCAGGCGGGCTATGGCTACACCTTC	CAGLSHQAGYGYTF
-	TRBV12-3/TRBV12-4	-	TRBJ1-1	TGTGCCAGTAAGTGGGCAGGGATGGGACCTGAAGCTTTCTTT	CASKWAGMGPEAFF
medium-sized	TRBV7-2	TRBD2	TRBJ2-3	TGTGCCAGCAGCTTTCCGGGACTAGCGGGAGGGGCCAGCACAGATACGCAGTATTTT	CASSFPGLAGGASTDTQYF
few	TRBV7-6	-	TRBJ2-5	TGTGCCAGCAGCCCAGGGACCTCCGAGACCCAGTACTTC	CASSPGTSETQYF
-	TRBV29-1	TRBD2	TRBJ2-1	TGCAGCGTTGAGGGGAGGGAGGACCATCGCTACAATGAGCAGTTCTTC	CSVEGREDHRYNEQFF
few	TRBV9	-	TRBJ1-1	TGTGCCAGCAGCGTAGGACAGGCGGGGACTGAAGCTTTCTTT	CASSVGQAGTEAFF
few	TRBV28	-	TRBJ2-7	TGTGCCAGCAGTTTGCCTCGGGGCGGGGACGAGCAGTACTTC	CASSLPRGGDEQYF
many	TRBV28	-	TRBJ2-1	TGTGCCAGCAGTTTCCCAACAGGGGGCCTAGCGGGAGAGTACAATGAGCAGTTCTTC	CASSFPTGGLAGEYNEQFF
-	TRBV24-1	-	TRBJ1-5	TGTGCCACCAGTGATCGGACATGGGAGCCCCAGCATTTT	CATSDRTWEPQHF